This T cell receptor beta chain comes out of a study of blood T cell repertoires in COVID-19. V shed 8 bases and J 0 bases; nucleotides not matched to a gene: 3. Germline loops: CDR1 LNHDA, CDR2 SQIVND (reference sequence). This CDR3 is 14 amino acids long. The assay was immunoSEQ multiplex PCR, and TCRdb's table has in-frame clones only and misses some. The sample shows about 150,000 clones, around 87% of them seen only once. This clone has a handful of counts. The sequenced sample was peripheral blood. This TCR was sampled from a man older than 75 with acute or convalescent COVID-19. The chain employs TRBV19 and TRBJ1-5; TRBD1 aligns across 8 bases. The CDR3 reads CASRTGTSNQPQHF. CDR3 nucleotide sequence: TGTGCCAGTCGGACAGGGACTAGCAATCAGCCCCAGCATTTT. Full variable domain (outside the CDR3, taken from reference TRBV19 and TRBJ1-5): DGGITQSPKYLFRKEGQNVTLSCEQNLNHDAMYWYRQDPGQGLRLIYYSQIVNDFQKGDIAEGYSVSREKKESFPLTVTSAQKNPTAFYLCASRTGTSNQPQHFGDGTRLSIL.